Listed below are T cell receptor beta chains from one sample, sequenced in a study of a mutant IDH1 vaccine in newly diagnosed glioma. Sequenced by immunoSEQ multiplex PCR; TCRdb stores in-frame clones only, minus some. The repertoire holds about 25,000 clones, with 93% as singletons. This material consisted of PBMCs, taken from a glioma patient treated with radiotherapy, temozolomide or both. These receptors were collected from a man between 40 and 49 years old with glioma. The CDR3 runs from the conserved cysteine through the conserved F or W. The D gene is left open where the match is weak. Clone sizes are given selectively: once, few, many, or a class where the clone is expanded.

J,size,D,V,DNA,CDR3
TRBJ2-7,NA,TRBD1,TRBV5-4,TGTGCCAGCAGTATCGGGGGACAGGCATCCTACGAGCAGTACTTC,CASSIGGQASYEQYF
TRBJ2-7,once,NA,TRBV9,TGTGCCAGCAGCGTAGGTGTCCTAGGGGCCTACGAGCAGTACTTC,CASSVGVLGAYEQYF
TRBJ2-5,NA,TRBD2,TRBV9,TGTGCCAGCAGCGTGGCGGGAGCAGTTGAGACCCAGTACTTC,CASSVAGAVETQYF
TRBJ1-4,NA,TRBD1,TRBV10-3,TGTGCCATCAGAGAGCAGGGGGTCGCTAATGAAAAACTGTTTTTT,CAIREQGVANEKLFF
TRBJ2-7,NA,TRBD2,TRBV6-6,TGTGCCAGCAGTTACTCGATGGCTAGCGGGACGTACGAGCAGTACTTC,CASSYSMASGTYEQYF
TRBJ1-6,NA,NA,TRBV30,TGTGCCTGGAGTCGCCAGGGCGATTCACCCCTCCACTTT,CAWSRQGDSPLHF
TRBJ2-3,NA,NA,TRBV28,TGTGCCAGCAGTATGTTGGACTGGGGGGCACACACAGATACGCAGTATTTT,CASSMLDWGAHTDTQYF
TRBJ2-3,few,TRBD2,TRBV13,TGTGCCAGCAGCTCGAATAGCGGGGGAGCCTCTTTTTATACGCAGTATTTT,CASSSNSGGASFYTQYF
TRBJ2-7,NA,NA,TRBV14,TGTGCCAGCAGCCAAGATACGTCGGACTGGAGCTACGAGCAGTACTTC,CASSQDTSDWSYEQYF
TRBJ1-5,few,NA,TRBV6-1,TGTGCCAGCAGTGATGGGGGGAGGAATCAGCCCCAGCATTTT,CASSDGGRNQPQHF
TRBJ1-2,NA,TRBD1,TRBV6-1,TGTGCCAGCAGCGCGGACAGGGGGCCTGGCTACACCTTC,CASSADRGPGYTF
TRBJ1-1,NA,NA,TRBV30,TGTGCCTGGACCCGGGACCGGAACACTGAAGCTTTCTTT,CAWTRDRNTEAFF
TRBJ1-2,NA,NA,TRBV29-1,TGCAGCGTTGAGGAAAGGGCTCGGGGCTACACCTTC,CSVEERARGYTF
TRBJ1-2,NA,NA,TRBV4-3,TGCGCCAGCAGCCAAGGGTACACCTATAACTATGGCTACACCTTC,CASSQGYTYNYGYTF
TRBJ2-3,NA,NA,TRBV6-6,TGTGCTGGTCGTTTAGCAGCTAGCACAGATACGCAGTATTTT,CAGRLAASTDTQYF
TRBJ2-2,NA,TRBD1,TRBV9,TGTGCCAGCACGGGAATGGGGACAGGGGAATACACCGGGGAGCTGTTTTTT,CASTGMGTGEYTGELFF
TRBJ1-6,NA,TRBD1,TRBV19,TGTGCCAGTAGTCCCTTAGGGGGCTCGGTGAATTCACCCCTCCACTTT,CASSPLGGSVNSPLHF
TRBJ2-3,NA,NA,TRBV7-2,TGTGCCAGCAGCTTAGCGGGGGGGCGCACAGATACGCAGTATTTT,CASSLAGGRTDTQYF
TRBJ2-1,NA,NA,TRBV15,TGTGCCACCAGCAGAGAAGGAACATACAATGAGCAGTTCTTC,CATSREGTYNEQFF
TRBJ2-1,NA,TRBD2,TRBV9,TGTGCCAGCAGCGCGGGAGGTAGCGGTACCTCCTACAATGAGCAGTTCTTC,CASSAGGSGTSYNEQFF
TRBJ1-1,once,TRBD1,TRBV19,TGTGCCAGTAGGAAAACAGGGGGACAAAAGAACACTGAAGCTTTCTTT,CASRKTGGQKNTEAFF
TRBJ2-3,NA,TRBD2,TRBV5-1,TGCGCCAGCAGCCGAGCGGGGGGGGCACAAGATACGCAGTATTTT,CASSRAGGAQDTQYF
TRBJ1-3,NA,TRBD1,TRBV15,TGTGCCACCAGCAGAGATTTACAGGGGACTGGAAACACCATATATTTT,CATSRDLQGTGNTIYF
TRBJ1-2,NA,NA,TRBV5-1,TGCGCCAGCAGCCCGACAGTTATCCATGGCTACACCTTC,CASSPTVIHGYTF
TRBJ2-1,NA,NA,TRBV6-1,TGTGCCAGCAGTGGGCGGTTAGGTGTGCTATCCTACAATGAGCAGTTCTTC,CASSGRLGVLSYNEQFF
TRBJ2-7,NA,NA,TRBV5-1,TGCGCCAGCAGCGAGGGGGGACTAGAGCAGTACTTC,CASSEGGLEQYF
TRBJ2-6,once,NA,TRBV19,TGTGCCAGTAGTATACTGTTAAGCTCTGGGGCCAACGTCCTGACTTTC,CASSILLSSGANVLTF
TRBJ1-2,NA,NA,TRBV7-8,TGTGCCAGCAGCCCCCGGACACACCTGGCTTATGGCTACACCTTC,CASSPRTHLAYGYTF
TRBJ1-2,NA,TRBD1,TRBV9,TGTGCCAGCAGCGCACGCGGGACAGGCGACTATGGCTACACCTTC,CASSARGTGDYGYTF
TRBJ2-2,once,NA,TRBV11-3,TGTGCCAGCGGACCGGCCGCGTGGGGCGGGGAGCTGTTTTTT,CASGPAAWGGELFF
TRBJ2-1,NA,TRBD2,TRBV30,TGTGCCTGGAGTGTAAGACTAGCGCGGAACAATGAGCAGTTCTTC,CAWSVRLARNNEQFF
TRBJ1-5,NA,TRBD1,TRBV7-2,TGTGCCAGCAGCTTGTTATCAGGGGGCTTTCAGCCCCAGCATTTT,CASSLLSGGFQPQHF
TRBJ1-1,NA,NA,TRBV6-5,TGTGCCAGCAGTCGGGGCACTGAAGCTTTCTTT,CASSRGTEAFF
TRBJ2-6,NA,TRBD2,TRBV29-1,TGCAGCGAAATACCGGGACTATGGTTC,CSEIPGLWF
TRBJ1-6,NA,NA,TRBV10-2,TGCGCCAGCAGTGGGGACGGCTATAATTCACCCCTCCACTTT,CASSGDGYNSPLHF
TRBJ2-7,NA,NA,TRBV11-1,TGTGCCAGCAGCTTAGCGAAATCCTACGAGCAGTACTTC,CASSLAKSYEQYF
TRBJ1-5,NA,NA,TRBV5-6,TGTGCCAGCAGCTTGGGAGCTCAGCCCCAGCATTTT,CASSLGAQPQHF
TRBJ2-2,NA,NA,TRBV6-6,TGTGCCAGCAGTTTTGGACGACCGTCGAACACCGGGGAGCTGTTTTTT,CASSFGRPSNTGELFF
TRBJ1-6,NA,NA,TRBV5-4,TGTGCCAGCAGCTTGGGGTTCGGGTCACCCCTCCACTTT,CASSLGFGSPLHF
TRBJ2-7,NA,NA,TRBV27,TGTGCCAGCAGTCCCCGGACATCGGGAATTGTCGAGCAGTACTTC,CASSPRTSGIVEQYF
TRBJ1-3,NA,NA,TRBV6-5,TGTGCCAGCAGTTACTCGACACTGAACTCTGGAAACACCATATATTTT,CASSYSTLNSGNTIYF
TRBJ1-6,once,NA,TRBV4-3,TGCGCCAGCAGCCAAGCACTCCTCTCCTATAATTCACCCCTCCACTTT,CASSQALLSYNSPLHF
TRBJ1-5,NA,NA,TRBV15,TGTGCCACCAGCAGAGATAGGGGGACCGGGCAGCCCCAGCATTTT,CATSRDRGTGQPQHF